Each of the 9 T cell receptor beta chains below was sequenced from the same sample in a study of cytomegalovirus exposure and HLA in healthy donors. The PCR employed 60 Vbeta primers together with 13 Jbeta primers. The repertoire was sequenced with immunoSEQ multiplex PCR; TCRdb's copy has only in-frame clones and lacks some. Its clone listing holds about 88,000 clones. Sequencing was performed on PBMCs. These TCRs come from a girl aged 5 to 17 in good health and CMV-seropositive.

This chain connects TRBV6-1 to TRBJ2-1; D is unresolved. This CDR3 spans 13 amino acids. V lost 9 bases to trimming and J lost 0 bases, with 9 bases between them. CDR1 is MNHNS and CDR2 is SASEGT in the germline V gene. The CDR3 DNA follows: TGTGCCAGTACTGCGTCCTCCTACAATGAGCAGTTCTTC. Residues: CASTASSYNEQFF.

The J gene is TRBJ1-1, the V gene TRBV5-1; D remains ambiguous. The V gene lost 5 bases and the J gene lost 7 bases, with 15 bases spanning the gap. The germline V gene has CDR1 SGHRS and CDR2 YFSETQ. The CDR3 length is 13 residues. DNA of the CDR3: TGCGCCAGCAGGCCCCCGGGGTTCGGTGAAGCTTTCTTT. Protein product: CASRPPGFGEAFF. Based on the CDR3 plus reference TRBV5-1 and TRBJ1-1, the full variable domain is KAGVTQTPRYLIKTRGQQVTLSCSPISGHRSVSWYQQTPGQGLQFLFEYFSETQRNKGNFPGRFSGRQFSNSRSEMNVSTLELGDSALYLCASRPPGFGEAFFGQGTRLTVV.

The chain carries TRBV15 and TRBJ2-3; maybe TRBD2 (5 bases). Germline CDR1 reads LNHNV; CDR2 reads YYDKDF (reference sequence). The CDR3 totals 15 residues. V was cut by 1 base and J by 1 base, with 9 bases left in between. The CDR3 coding sequence is TGTGCCACCAGCAGAGGTCGGGAAGGCACAGATACGCAGTATTTT. It yields the protein CATSRGREGTDTQYF.

The chain is built from TRBV7-9 and TRBJ2-7, with a tentative D call TRBD1 (6 bases). With 1 base removed from V and 3 bases from J, the gap between germline ends came to 7 bases. CDR1 and CDR2 (germline): SEHNR, FQNEAQ (reference sequence). The CDR3 totals 13 residues. The CDR3 loop reads CASSLGTVYEQYF. The CDR3, as DNA: TGTGCCAGCAGCTTAGGGACAGTCTACGAGCAGTACTTC. The variable domain in full, completed from reference TRBV7-9 and TRBJ2-7, reads DTGVSQNPRHKITKRGQNVTFRCDPISEHNRLYWYRQTLGQGPEFLTYFQNEAQLEKSRLLSDRFSAERPKGSFSTLEIQRTEQGDSAMYLCASSLGTVYEQYFGPGTRLTVT.

V and J are TRBV7-9 and TRBJ2-1; tentative D call: TRBD1 (6 bases). Germline V CDR1 and CDR2: SEHNR, FQNEAQ (reference sequence). V was trimmed by 2 bases and J by 4 bases, leaving 12 bases between them. The CDR3 covers 15 residues. The CDR3 DNA reads TGTGCCAGCAGCTTACAACAGGGTCCATACAATGAGCAGTTCTTC. Translating gives CASSLQQGPYNEQFF. Variable domain in full (rest from reference TRBV7-9 and TRBJ2-1): DTGVSQNPRHKITKRGQNVTFRCDPISEHNRLYWYRQTLGQGPEFLTYFQNEAQLEKSRLLSDRFSAERPKGSFSTLEIQRTEQGDSAMYLCASSLQQGPYNEQFFGPGTRLTVL.

The chain combines TRBV5-1 with TRBJ1-2; TRBD1 matches at 8 bases. Germline loops: CDR1 SGHRS, CDR2 YFSETQ. The J segment lost 1 base and the V segment lost 4 bases, leaving 6 bases of the junction unmatched. The CDR3 spans 15 residues. The CDR3 sequence: CASSRGTGVNYGYTF. The CDR3 DNA follows: TGCGCCAGCAGCAGAGGGACAGGCGTTAACTATGGCTACACCTTC.

The J gene is TRBJ2-2, the V gene TRBV7-9; TRBD1 matches at 7 bases. The CDR3 consists of 15 residues. The junction had 12 bases not matched to a gene; V was cut back by 7 bases and J by 7 bases. Germline-derived CDR1 and CDR2 are SEHNR and FQNEAQ (reference sequence). The CDR3: CASIQGDRSGGELFF. The CDR3 DNA follows: TGTGCCAGCATCCAGGGGGACAGATCAGGCGGGGAGCTGTTTTTT. Combining the CDR3 with reference TRBV7-9 and TRBJ2-2 gives the whole variable domain DTGVSQNPRHKITKRGQNVTFRCDPISEHNRLYWYRQTLGQGPEFLTYFQNEAQLEKSRLLSDRFSAERPKGSFSTLEIQRTEQGDSAMYLCASIQGDRSGGELFFGEGSRLTVL.

The gene calls are TRBV27 and TRBJ2-1; D may be TRBD2 (5 bases). The length of the CDR3 is 13 residues. Per the germline V gene, CDR1 is MNHEY and CDR2 is SMNVEV (reference sequence). Trimming took off 5 bases at V and 12 bases at J, with 17 bases between the two ends. In nucleotides, the CDR3 is TGTGCCAGCAGTAGGACCGGGGATCTTGCGCAGTTCTTC. The encoded protein is CASSRTGDLAQFF.

Comment on this clone: This sample includes further DNA sequences coding for the same CDR3. The V gene is TRBV6-5, the J gene TRBJ1-6, with 9 bases identical to TRBD1. The germline V gene encodes CDR1 MNHEY and CDR2 SVGAGI. J was trimmed by 7 bases and V by 2 bases; bases with no gene match: 3. The CDR3 consists of 15 residues. Written as DNA, the CDR3 is TGTGCCAGCAGTTACGAGGGGACAGGGAATTCACCCCTCCACTTT. This sequence encodes CASSYEGTGNSPLHF.